The next 15 T cell receptor beta chains were all read from a single sample in a study of glioma-infiltrating T cells. TCR alpha and beta CDR3 regions were amplified from RNA using iRepertoire nested multiplex PCR. TCRdb independently ran MiXCR on the multiplex PCR reads; one entry per CDR3 protein. The sample has under 150,000 distinct CDR3 sequences, 35% to 50% seen once. Source material: glioma tissue, nonneoplastic brain tissue, or PBMCs (not recorded which). Every receptor here comes from a human donor with low-grade glioma or glioblastoma, undergoing nonglioma brain surgery, or in good health (not recorded which).

This chain connects TRBV10-3 to TRBJ1-1, with 10 bases lining up with TRBD1. The V segment lost 0 bases and the J segment 4 bases; nucleotides outside the gene matches: 5. The V gene's germline CDR1 is ENHRY and CDR2 SYGVKD. The CDR3 is made up of 16 amino acids. CDR3 protein: CAISESGGTGVTEAFF. The DNA for the CDR3 is TGTGCCATCAGTGAGTCGGGCGGGACAGGGGTCACTGAAGCTTTCTTT.

V is TRBV27 and J is TRBJ2-7; the D gene is possibly TRBD1 (5 bases). Germline lookup yields CDR1 MNHEY and CDR2 SMNVEV (reference sequence). Trimming took 5 bases from V and 8 from J, leaving 16 bases between them. The CDR3 covers 13 residues. This chain's CDR3 is CASSPATDFKQYF. In DNA, the CDR3 is TGTGCCAGCAGTCCCGCGACAGATTTCAAGCAGTACTTC.

This clonotype was seen ten or more times. The rearrangement links TRBV6-1 to TRBJ1-5; 7 bases agree with TRBD1. J gave up 3 bases and V 5 bases, and 4 bases lay outside the gene matches. Germline lookup yields CDR1 MNHNS and CDR2 SASEGT. This CDR3 contains 14 residues. CDR3 sequence: CASSRGQNNQPQHF. Written as DNA, the CDR3 is TGTGCCAGCAGTAGGGGACAGAACAATCAGCCCCAGCATTTT.

In its sample, this clonotype was seen a few times. The V and J genes are TRBV6-2 or TRBV6-3 and TRBJ1-1; no definite D call. The germline V gene has CDR1 MNHEY and CDR2 SVGEGT. The CDR3 extends over 12 amino acids. Trimming left V 5 bases short and J 2 bases short, with 6 bases between. CDR3 DNA sequence: TGTGCCAGCAGTGGACCTAACACTGAAGCTTTCTTT. Residues: CASSGPNTEAFF.

In this sample, this clonotype turned up a few times. The chain couples TRBV6-1 to TRBJ1-1; D unclear. Germline V lookup: CDR1 MNHNS, CDR2 SASEGT. The ends were cut back, 6 bases at V and 1 base at J, with 18 bases in the middle. The CDR3 has 16 amino acids. The CDR3 coding sequence is TGTGCCAGCAGCCAAGCTTGGTCTACGCAGAACACTGAAGCTTTCTTT. It is translated as CASSQAWSTQNTEAFF.

The CDR3 coding sequence is TGTGCCAGCAGTTCACTCTCGGTAGAAGAGACCCAGTACTTC. Translation gives CASSSLSVEETQYF. The rearrangement links TRBV28 to TRBJ2-5, with D uncertain. Germline V gene data show CDR1 as MDHEN and CDR2 as SYDVKM. V shed 4 bases and J shed 3 bases, with 12 bases lying between them. CDR3 length: 14 residues.

This chain uses TRBV7-2 with TRBJ2-7; D is possibly TRBD1 (6 bases). The CDR3 is 14 amino acids. Looked up from germline, CDR1 is SGHTA and CDR2 is FQGNSA. V was shortened by 5 bases and J by 2 bases, with 13 bases between the two germline ends. The CDR3 is CASSLSGQTYEQYF. The CDR3, as DNA: TGTGCCAGCAGCCTGTCGGGACAAACCTACGAGCAGTACTTC.

This clonotype was picked up a small number of times. This chain joins TRBV20-1 and TRBJ2-4; possibly TRBD1 or TRBD2 for D (6 bases each). CDR3 length: 11 amino acids. The V gene's germline CDR1 is DFQATT and CDR2 SNEGSKA (reference sequence). The V end lost 0 bases, the J end lost 11 bases, and 8 bases lay between the germline ends. DNA of the CDR3: TGCAGTGCTAGAGATAGGGGGGTTCAGTACTTC. Translated: CSARDRGVQYF.

This clonotype has more than one count but fewer than ten. V and J are TRBV28 and TRBJ1-5, with D perhaps TRBD1 (6 bases). The germline gives CDR1 MDHEN, CDR2 SYDVKM. The V gene lost 2 bases and the J gene lost 6 bases, with 11 bases spanning the gap. The CDR3 consists of 14 residues. The CDR3 DNA is TGTGCCAGCAGTTTAAGGGGGGAACTTCAGCCCCAGCATTTT. It translates to CASSLRGELQPQHF.

CDR3 amino acids: CSAAPPGLAFTGELFF. In nucleotides, the CDR3 is TGCAGTGCTGCACCCCCGGGACTAGCATTCACCGGGGAGCTGTTTTTT. V and J are TRBV20-1 and TRBJ2-2; 9 bases map to TRBD2. Per the germline V gene, CDR1 is DFQATT and CDR2 is SNEGSKA (reference sequence). The CDR3 has 16 residues. Trimming cost V 5 bases and J 4 bases; bases outside gene matches: 11.

Comments on this clonotype: At one end, the junction sequence differs from germline, possibly due to a read error. The chain has TRBV7-2 and TRBJ2-1; 9 nucleotides align to TRBD2. Germline V gene lookup returns CDR1 SGHTA and CDR2 FQGNSA. This CDR3 comprises 13 residues. CDR3 sequence (DNA): TGTGCCCGCAGCTGGGGACTAGCCTACGAGCAGTTCTTC. Translation: CARSWGLAYEQFF.

The chain links TRBV28 to TRBJ2-6; D is unresolved. In germline, CDR1 is MDHEN, CDR2 SYDVKM. Trimming took 1 base from V and 4 from J, leaving 11 bases between them. This CDR3 comprises 16 residues. The CDR3 DNA follows: TGTGCCAGCAGTTTATTCGGCAGTATGGGGGCCAACGTCCTGACTTTC. This gives the protein CASSLFGSMGANVLTF.

This clonotype was observed a few times. V and J are TRBV27 and TRBJ1-5; weak D call: TRBD1 (5 bases). The CDR3 has 14 residues. Germline V lookup: CDR1 MNHEY, CDR2 SMNVEV (reference sequence). V lost 2 bases, J lost 3 bases, and 8 bases lay in between. CDR3 sequence (DNA): TGTGCCAGCAGTTTACGGGGGGACAATCAGCCCCAGCATTTT. It translates to CASSLRGDNQPQHF.

This clonotype was seen repeatedly, ten times or more. J is TRBJ2-2 and V is TRBV27; D is unclear. From germline, CDR1 is MNHEY and CDR2 SMNVEV (reference sequence). V dropped 5 bases and J dropped 11 bases, with 15 bases sitting between them. The CDR3 has 13 residues. The CDR3 sequence is CASSPKHRSELFF. CDR3 in DNA: TGTGCCAGCAGTCCTAAACACCGGAGTGAGCTGTTTTTT.

The J gene is TRBJ1-1, the V gene TRBV6-1; 10 bases agree with TRBD1. Trimming at V came to 7 bases and at J to 5 bases, leaving 4 bases not matched to a gene. Per germline, CDR1 MNHNS and CDR2 SASEGT. The CDR3 runs 13 residues. CDR3 in DNA: TGTGCCAGCATGGGACAGGGGTTTACTGAAGCTTTCTTT. It encodes CASMGQGFTEAFF.